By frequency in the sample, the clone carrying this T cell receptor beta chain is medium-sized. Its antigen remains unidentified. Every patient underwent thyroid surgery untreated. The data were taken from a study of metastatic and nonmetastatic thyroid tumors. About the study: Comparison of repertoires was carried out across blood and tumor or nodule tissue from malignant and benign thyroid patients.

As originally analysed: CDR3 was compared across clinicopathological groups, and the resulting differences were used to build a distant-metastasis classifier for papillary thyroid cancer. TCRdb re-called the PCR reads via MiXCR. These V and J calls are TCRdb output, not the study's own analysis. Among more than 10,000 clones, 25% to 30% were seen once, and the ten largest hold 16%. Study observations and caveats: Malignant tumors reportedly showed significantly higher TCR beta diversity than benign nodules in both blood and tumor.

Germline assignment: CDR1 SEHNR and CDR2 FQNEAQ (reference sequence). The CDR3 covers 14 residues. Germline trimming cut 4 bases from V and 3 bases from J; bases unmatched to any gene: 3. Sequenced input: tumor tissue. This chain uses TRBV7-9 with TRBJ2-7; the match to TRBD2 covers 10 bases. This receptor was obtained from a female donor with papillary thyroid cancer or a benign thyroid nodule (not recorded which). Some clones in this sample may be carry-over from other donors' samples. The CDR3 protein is CASSSGTSVYEQYF. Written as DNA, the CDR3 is TGTGCCAGCAGCTCCGGGACTAGCGTCTACGAGCAGTACTTC.